This is a list of T cell receptor beta chains from one sample in a study of Graves' ophthalmopathy and Graves' hyperthyroidism. TCRdb passed the multiplex PCR reads through MiXCR, listing each CDR3 protein once. This table has 650,000 to 900,000 distinct CDR3 sequences, 40% appearing once. Sequencing was carried out using peripheral blood. The receptor source for this set is an adult man with Graves' ophthalmopathy. The CDR3 runs from the conserved cysteine through the conserved F or W. Fields, in order: clone size, D gene, J gene, V gene, CDR3 protein, CDR3 DNA. The D gene is left open where the match is weak. The listing skips clone size in some rows; elsewhere it reads once, few, many or a size class.

few | NA | TRBJ1-4 | TRBV7-2 | CASSPGAGRATNEKLFF | TGTGCCAGCAGCCCGGGGGCTGGACGGGCAACTAATGAAAAACTGTTTTTT
few | NA | TRBJ1-2 | TRBV4-1 | CASSQDRVEGGYTF | TGCGCCAGCAGCCAAGACAGGGTGGAGGGTGGCTACACCTTC
NA | NA | TRBJ2-2 | TRBV25-1 | CASSDPSGERGIAGELFF | TGTGCCAGCAGTGACCCGTCAGGGGAAAGGGGGATCGCCGGGGAGCTGTTTTTT
NA | NA | TRBJ2-6 | TRBV7-9 | CASSFRGSGANVLAF | TGTGCCAGCAGCTTCCGGGGCTCTGGGGCCAACGTCCTGGCTTTC
many | NA | TRBJ1-1 | TRBV20-1 | CSAQTGRRVAEAFF | TGCAGTGCCCAGACAGGTCGTAGAGTGGCTGAAGCTTTCTTT
few | NA | TRBJ2-7 | TRBV9 | CASSDGPGTGDYEQYF | TGTGCCAGCAGCGACGGACCCGGGACGGGGGATTACGAGCAGTACTTC
NA | TRBD1 | TRBJ1-2 | TRBV9 | CASGNDRGGYTF | TGTGCCAGCGGGAATGACAGGGGAGGCTACACCTTC
NA | TRBD1 | TRBJ2-7 | TRBV15 | CATSGQGIYEQYF | TGTGCCACCAGCGGACAGGGCATCTACGAGCAGTACTTC
NA | NA | TRBJ1-2 | TRBV4-3 | CASSQGGPYGYTF | TGCGCCAGCAGCCAAGGGGGACCCTATGGCTACACCTTC
NA | TRBD2 | TRBJ2-6 | TRBV10-3 | CAIRTTSGGNVLTF | TGTGCCATCAGGACTACTAGCGGGGGCAACGTCCTGACTTTC
few | NA | TRBJ1-4 | TRBV11-1 | CASSLDIGRAGEKLFF | TGTGCCAGCAGCTTGGACATAGGACGGGCGGGTGAAAAACTGTTTTTT
NA | NA | TRBJ2-2 | TRBV5-1 | CASSLVSPGELFF | TGCGCCAGCAGCTTGGTCTCTCCCGGGGAGCTGTTTTTT
NA | NA | TRBJ2-7 | TRBV10-3 | CASRVQGFPYEQYF | TGTGCCAGCAGAGTACAGGGTTTTCCCTACGAGCAGTACTTC
NA | TRBD1 | TRBJ1-1 | TRBV20-1 | CSANLLQGADTEAFF | TGCAGTGCAAATCTCCTACAGGGGGCGGACACTGAAGCTTTCTTT
many | NA | TRBJ1-1 | TRBV7-6 | CASSQSPGITEAFF | TGTGCCAGCAGCCAATCCCCAGGGATCACTGAAGCTTTCTTT
NA | NA | TRBJ1-1 | TRBV7-2 | CASSKGIYMNTEAFF | TGTGCCAGCTCGAAGGGGATCTACATGAACACTGAAGCTTTCTTT
few | TRBD1 | TRBJ2-2 | TRBV10-3 | CASRLDRVNTGELFF | TGTGCCAGCAGACTGGACAGGGTCAACACCGGGGAGCTGTTTTTT
NA | TRBD2 | TRBJ2-7 | TRBV29-1 | CSKGLAGDEQYF | TGCAGCAAGGGACTAGCGGGAGATGAGCAGTACTTC
once | NA | TRBJ1-1 | TRBV10-3 | CAICSARTDLNTEAFF | NA
few | TRBD1 | TRBJ2-5 | TRBV11-2 | CASSTGGSQYF | TGTGCCAGCTCAACAGGGGGTTCCCAGTACTTC
NA | NA | TRBJ1-1 | TRBV7-9 | CASSFGTGQMNTEAFF | TGTGCCAGCAGCTTCGGGACTGGGCAGATGAACACTGAAGCTTTCTTT
NA | TRBD1 | TRBJ2-5 | TRBV11-3 | CASSIGTGRRETQYF | TGTGCCAGCAGCATAGGGACAGGGCGGCGGGAGACCCAGTACTTC
NA | TRBD1 | TRBJ2-7 | TRBV29-1 | CSVESPGGWQYF | TGCAGCGTCGAAAGCCCAGGGGGTTGGCAGTACTTC
few | NA | TRBJ2-7 | TRBV29-1 | CSVEDRVYGQYF | TGCAGCGTTGAAGATCGCGTCTACGGGCAGTACTTC
NA | NA | TRBJ2-7 | TRBV7-9 | CASSLAGQGSDEQYF | TGTGCCAGCAGCTTAGCAGGCCAGGGATCCGACGAGCAGTACTTC
NA | NA | TRBJ1-5 | TRBV10-3 | CAIKVKGWCNQPQHF | TGTGCCATCAAGGTAAAGGGATGGTGCAATCAGCCCCAGCATTTT
NA | NA | TRBJ1-1 | TRBV29-1 | CSTVVGGAFF | TGCAGCACAGTTGTGGGTGGAGCTTTCTTT
many | NA | TRBJ1-2 | TRBV12-3/TRBV12-4 | CASSFGGEGYTF | TGTGCCAGCAGTTTCGGGGGTGAGGGCTACACCTTC
NA | TRBD2 | TRBJ2-6 | TRBV9 | CASSVDSSGFYSGANVLTF | TGTGCCAGCAGCGTAGACTCTAGCGGGTTCTACTCTGGGGCCAACGTCCTGACTTTC
NA | NA | TRBJ1-4 | TRBV7-9 | CASSRGEVPGEKLFF | TGCGCCAGCAGCCGGGGGGAGGTGCCGGGTGAAAAACTGTTTTTT
NA | TRBD1 | TRBJ1-1 | TRBV20-1 | CRGGQGGTEAFF | TGCAGGGGGGGACAGGGGGGCACTGAAGCTTTCTTT
few | TRBD1 | TRBJ2-5 | TRBV10-3 | CASSESGTAQETQYF | TGTGCCAGCAGTGAATCCGGGACAGCTCAAGAGACCCAGTACTTC
NA | TRBD1 | TRBJ2-7 | TRBV6-5 | CASSYLLGTAYEQYF | TGTGCCAGCAGTTACCTCCTCGGGACAGCCTACGAGCAGTACTTC
NA | NA | TRBJ2-7 | TRBV9 | CASSQGQKRLAQYF | TGTGCCAGCAGCCAAGGACAGAAAAGGCTCGCGCAGTACTTC
many | TRBD1 | TRBJ1-6 | TRBV10-3 | CASSRDSRNSPLHF | TGTGCCAGCTCCCGGGACAGTCGGAATTCACCCCTCCACTTT
NA | NA | TRBJ2-3 | TRBV7-2 | CASSLGFADTQYF | TGTGCCAGCAGCTTAGGGTTTGCAGATACGCAGTATTTT
few | NA | TRBJ2-7 | TRBV7-9 | CASSLAEGGGSYEQYF | TGTGCCAGCAGCTTAGCAGAGGGGGGCGGCTCCTACGAGCAGTACTTC
NA | TRBD1 | TRBJ1-4 | TRBV15 | CATSRGTGEGEKLFF | TGTGCCACCAGCAGAGGGACAGGGGAGGGTGAAAAACTGTTTTTT
many | NA | TRBJ1-1 | TRBV10-2 | CASSGPGREAFF | TGCGCCAGCAGTGGACCGGGACGTGAAGCTTTCTTT
many | TRBD2 | TRBJ2-7 | TRBV7-2 | CASSLTSGESYEQYF | TGTGCCAGCAGCTTGACTAGCGGGGAATCCTACGAGCAGTACTTC